These 21 T cell receptor beta chains came from one sample sequenced in a study of blood T cell repertoires in COVID-19. Here immunoSEQ multiplex PCR was the method, and the copy in TCRdb shows in-frame clones only, minus some. The sample lists roughly 140,000 clones; more than 80% were seen once. Sequencing was performed on peripheral blood. Source of these receptors: a woman older than 75 with acute or convalescent COVID-19.

The J gene is TRBJ2-1, the V gene TRBV15; no clear D. The CDR3 length is 15 residues. The germline gives CDR1 LNHNV, CDR2 YYDKDF (reference sequence). Trimming stripped 5 bases from V and 4 bases from J, with 15 bases between. The CDR3 DNA sequence: TGTGCCACCAGCCTAGACGGAACAAAATACAATGAGCAGTTCTTC. It is translated as CATSLDGTKYNEQFF.

The chain recombines TRBV29-1 with TRBJ1-2; no definite D call. The CDR3 spans 11 residues. Trimming removed 4 bases at V and 13 bases at J, with 16 bases between. CDR1 SQVTM and CDR2 ANQGSEA come from the germline V gene. CDR3 bases: TGCAGCGTTGGGAGTGGTGACGGAGGCACCTTC. Protein sequence: CSVGSGDGGTF.

The chain couples TRBV5-1 to TRBJ2-1, with TRBD2 identical over 8 bases. V was clipped by 3 bases and J by 5 bases; unmatched bases: 10. Per the germline V gene, CDR1 is SGHRS and CDR2 is YFSETQ. The CDR3 extends over 16 amino acids. Written as DNA, the CDR3 is TGCGCCAGCAGCTACTACGGGACTAGTACGGACAATGAGCAGTTCTTC. Protein sequence: CASSYYGTSTDNEQFF.

This sequence joins TRBV20-1 and TRBJ2-3; D might be TRBD2 (6 bases). Per germline, CDR1 DFQATT and CDR2 SNEGSKA (reference sequence). This CDR3 is built from 12 residues. Trimming stripped 3 bases from V and 7 bases from J, with 11 bases between. CDR3 DNA sequence: TGCAGTGCTAGTATGCGGGGTTATACGCAGTATTTT. Protein: CSASMRGYTQYF.

Comment on this clone: The germline gene is not matched at one end of the junction; a read error may be the cause. The chain links TRBV7-7 to TRBJ2-2; D possibly corresponds to TRBD1 (5 bases). This CDR3 region has 16 residues. Germline-derived CDR1 and CDR2 are SSHAT and FNYEAQ (reference sequence). CDR3 nucleotides: TGTGCTAGCAGCCTCTTTGGGGTGGGGCACACCGGGGAGCTGTTTTTT. The encoded protein is CASSLFGVGHTGELFF.

This clone showed up just a few times. This chain connects TRBV5-1 to TRBJ2-3; the D gene is possibly TRBD1 (6 bases). V was trimmed by 0 bases and J by 5 bases, leaving 16 bases between them. CDR1 and CDR2 (germline): SGHRS, YFSETQ. The CDR3 covers 16 residues. CDR3 protein: CASSLEARGTGDTQYF. In DNA, the CDR3 is TGCGCCAGCAGCTTGGAGGCGAGGGGGACGGGAGATACGCAGTATTTT.

The chain is built from TRBV12-5 and TRBJ1-5, with TRBD1 matching 9 bases. CDR3 length equals 18 residues. CDR1 LGHNT and CDR2 FRNRAP come from the germline V gene. The trim removed 1 base at V and 4 bases at J, leaving 11 bases unmatched. This CDR3 reads CASGLEGLGTGMNQPQHF. The CDR3 DNA is TGTGCTAGTGGTTTGGAGGGTTTGGGGACAGGGATGAATCAGCCCCAGCATTTT.

V is TRBV6-5 and J is TRBJ2-7, with TRBD1 matching 8 bases. V was pared by 0 bases and J by 7 bases, with 5 bases of the junction left unmatched. The CDR3 is 14 amino acids. Germline CDR1 MNHEY, CDR2 SVGAGI. The CDR3 DNA reads as TGTGCCAGCAGTTACTCCCAGGGGGCGCAAGAGCAGTACTTC. Protein product: CASSYSQGAQEQYF.

The chain's CDR3 is CASSTRDRVYGYTF. The CDR3 coding sequence is TGTGCCAGCAGCACCCGGGACAGGGTCTATGGCTACACCTTC. The chain carries TRBV7-8 and TRBJ1-2; 9 bases align to TRBD1. Germline V CDR1 and CDR2: SGHVS, FQNEAQ. V gave up 5 bases and J gave up 4 bases; unmatched junction bases: 5. This CDR3 has 14 amino acids. The entire variable domain, with the rest obtained from reference TRBV7-8 and TRBJ1-2, is as follows: GAGVSQSPRYKVAKRGQDVALRCDPISGHVSLFWYQQALGQGPEFLTYFQNEAQLDKSGLPSDRFFAERPEGSVSTLKIQRTQQEDSAVYLCASSTRDRVYGYTFGSGTRLTVV.

The CDR3, as DNA: TGTGCCAGCCGCCGAGGAACGAACACCGGGGAGCTGTTTTTT. Translating it yields CASRRGTNTGELFF. The J gene is TRBJ2-2, the V gene TRBV5-6; D is unresolved. V lost 7 bases, J lost 0 bases, and 10 bases lay in between. The length of the CDR3 is 14 residues. From germline, CDR1 is SGHDT and CDR2 YYEEEE.

J is TRBJ1-5 and V is TRBV19; perhaps TRBD1 as D (6 bases). CDR3 length: 15 residues. The V end lost 7 bases, the J end lost 9 bases, and 22 bases lay between the germline ends. Germline V gene sequence: CDR1 LNHDA, CDR2 SQIVND (reference sequence). The CDR3 nucleotides read TGTGCCAGTACCCCAGGATGGGGAGGGGGGCGGCCCCAGCATTTT. Protein sequence: CASTPGWGGGRPQHF. The whole variable domain, remainder taken from reference TRBV19 and TRBJ1-5, is DGGITQSPKYLFRKEGQNVTLSCEQNLNHDAMYWYRQDPGQGLRLIYYSQIVNDFQKGDIAEGYSVSREKKESFPLTVTSAQKNPTAFYLCASTPGWGGGRPQHFGDGTRLSIL.

The sample holds one count of this clone. The chain uses TRBV7-2 and TRBJ2-5; D unresolved. The CDR3 totals 11 residues. The germline gives CDR1 SGHTA, CDR2 FQGNSA. V lost 5 bases, J lost 3 bases, and 4 bases lay in between. CDR3 DNA: TGTGCCAGCAGCCCCAAAGAGACCCAGTACTTC. It specifies CASSPKETQYF.

DNA of the CDR3: TGTGCCAGCAGCCCCCAACGGGGCACAGATACGCAGTATTTT. Amino acid sequence: CASSPQRGTDTQYF. V and J are TRBV7-3 and TRBJ2-3, with D unresolved. The CDR3 has 14 amino acids. V lost 5 bases and J 1 base, leaving 10 bases between the germline ends. Germline CDR1 reads SGHTA; CDR2 reads FQGTGA.

This sequence joins TRBV30 and TRBJ1-3, with TRBD1 as a possible D gene (6 bases). The CDR3 is 14 residues long. Trimming cost V 0 bases and J 0 bases, with 6 bases left between them. CDR1 is GTSNPN, CDR2 SVGIG, per germline (reference sequence). As DNA, the CDR3 is TGTGCCTGGAGTGTACAGGGCTCTGGAAACACCATATATTTT. Translated, it gives CAWSVQGSGNTIYF. The whole variable domain, filled in from reference TRBV30 and TRBJ1-3, reads SQTIHQWPATLVQPVGSPLSLECTVEGTSNPNLYWYRQAAGRGLQLLFYSVGIGQISSEVPQNLSASRPQDRQFILSSKKLLLSDSGFYLCAWSVQGSGNTIYFGEGSWLTVV.

This clone was observed a handful of times. This chain links TRBV7-2 with TRBJ2-1; tentatively, D is TRBD2 (7 bases). Germline V gene sequence: CDR1 SGHTA, CDR2 FQGNSA. V shed 8 bases and J shed 9 bases, with 17 bases lying between them. The CDR3 covers 13 residues. CDR3 residues: CASGRGVFGEQFF. The CDR3 bases are TGTGCCAGCGGGAGGGGGGTGTTCGGTGAGCAGTTCTTC.

The V and J genes are TRBV6-2 or TRBV6-3 and TRBJ2-7; 10 nucleotides agree with TRBD1. CDR3 length equals 17 residues. With V trimmed by 0 bases and J by 1 base, 6 bases remained unmatched. The germline V gene has CDR1 MNHEY and CDR2 SVGEGT. The CDR3 region is CASSYSTGTGVSYEQYF. CDR3 nucleotides: TGTGCCAGCAGTTACTCGACAGGGACAGGGGTGTCCTACGAGCAGTACTTC.

The V gene is TRBV7-2, the J gene TRBJ1-3; D is undetermined. CDR1 is SGHTA, CDR2 FQGNSA, per germline. The CDR3 spans 15 residues. V was cut by 2 bases and J by 4 bases, with 12 bases left in between. DNA for the CDR3: TGTGCCAGCAGCTTAATGCGGGAAGTAGGAAACACCATATATTTT. Its protein is CASSLMREVGNTIYF.

This chain joins TRBV19 and TRBJ2-3; 7 bases map to TRBD1. This CDR3 has 15 amino acids. J lost 6 bases, V lost 2 bases, and 8 bases had no gene match. Germline V gene data show CDR1 as LNHDA and CDR2 as SQIVND (reference sequence). CDR3 bases: TGTGCCAGTAGTATAAGGGGGACAGTCCCGGATACGCAGTATTTT. Translation: CASSIRGTVPDTQYF.

The rearrangement uses TRBV7-2 and TRBJ1-2, with D hard to call. V gave up 1 base and J gave up 4 bases, with 10 bases separating them. The CDR3 totals 14 residues. Germline V CDR1 and CDR2: SGHTA, FQGNSA. CDR3 region: CASSLVRAGYGYTF. The CDR3 nucleotides read TGTGCCAGCAGCTTAGTCCGGGCGGGCTATGGCTACACCTTC.

Regarding this clone: Different DNA sequences within this sample yield the same CDR3. This chain joins TRBV20-1 and TRBJ1-1; unclear D gene. V lost 5 bases to trimming and J lost 1 base, with 5 bases between them. Looked up from germline, CDR1 is DFQATT and CDR2 is SNEGSKA (reference sequence). CDR3 length: 11 amino acids. The CDR3 region has the DNA TGCAGTGCTCCCGGGAACACTGAAGCTTTCTTT. Protein sequence: CSAPGNTEAFF.

This chain joins TRBV9 and TRBJ2-3; D is uncertain. V was pared by 3 bases and J by 7 bases, with 6 bases between. CDR3 length: 11 amino acids. The germline gives CDR1 SGDLS, CDR2 YYNGEE. In DNA form, the CDR3 reads TGTGCCAGCAGCGCCGGTTATACGCAGTATTTT. Its translation: CASSAGYTQYF.